This T cell receptor beta chain was observed in a study of T cells in women clearing cervical HPV infection. Across the whole study: No precancer developed; the control's incident HPV16 infection cleared within 12 months. Study results and caveats: Cases carried less TRBV6-7 than controls: around 0.11% versus 0.15%.

Germline CDR1 and CDR2: DFQATT and SNEGSKA (reference sequence). The CDR3 loop spans 15 amino acids. V was clipped by 6 bases and J by 3 bases; unmatched bases: 10. All donors had a single incident cervical HPV16 infection, not prevalent. HPV was found by MY09/MY11 PCR and dot-blot genotyping. As for this clone: The antigen remains undetermined. The CDR3 end lies 3 residues beyond the end of the read and is filled in from the germline J gene.

Here immunoSEQ multiplex PCR was the method, and the copy in TCRdb shows in-frame clones only, minus some. The repertoire shows 40,000 to 55,000 clones; the top ten hold 0.95% to 1.5%. The chain couples TRBV20-1 to TRBJ2-5; 10 nucleotides match TRBD1. The receptor's source is a woman aged 18-69 years with a cervical HPV16 infection that either progressed to CIN3+ or cleared (not recorded which). The sequencing sample was made of blood buffy coat. CDR3 DNA, as far as it was read: TGCAGTGCCCTACCTGGGGACAGGGGAGAAGAGACC. Translation gives CSALPGDRGEET. The whole CDR3 is CSALPGDRGEETQYF.